This T cell receptor beta chain appears in the sequencing data of a study of T cells in Graves' hyperthyroidism and ophthalmopathy. Researchers amplified the TCR beta CDR3 regions from RNA transcripts. Primed by the HTBI set, a first-round RT-PCR was run on the TCR CDR3. TCRdb re-analysed the multiplex PCR reads in MiXCR, keeping a single row per CDR3 protein. The sample contains around 350,000 distinct CDR3 sequences, about 19% of which appear only once. Looked up from germline, CDR1 is GTSNPN and CDR2 is SVGIG (reference sequence). Trimming pared 2 bases from V and 3 bases from J, leaving 11 bases between. The CDR3 loop spans 15 amino acids.

This chain uses TRBV30 with TRBJ2-6; D unresolved. The sequence derives from a woman aged 18-29 years with Graves' hyperthyroidism. The specimen sequenced was blood. CDR3 protein: CAWSIRPSGANVLTF. DNA of the CDR3: TGTGCCTGGAGTATTAGGCCTAGTGGGGCCAACGTCCTGACTTTC. The variable domain in full, completed from reference TRBV30 and TRBJ2-6, reads SQTIHQWPATLVQPVGSPLSLECTVEGTSNPNLYWYRQAAGRGLQLLFYSVGIGQISSEVPQNLSASRPQDRQFILSSKKLLLSDSGFYLCAWSIRPSGANVLTFGAGSRLTVL.